One sample yielded the 18 T cell receptor beta chains listed below, sequenced in a study of blood T cell repertoires in COVID-19. Sequenced by immunoSEQ multiplex PCR; TCRdb stores in-frame clones only, minus some. The sample contains just under 350,000 clones, 75% to 90% of which appear only once. Sequenced input: peripheral blood. These receptors originate from a woman in her forties or fifties with COVID-19, enrolled during active disease.

The V gene is TRBV18, the J gene TRBJ1-2; TRBD1 matches 7 bases. Germline V CDR1 and CDR2: KGHSH, LQKENI. The length of the CDR3 is 14 residues. V lost 3 bases to trimming and J lost 8 bases; unmatched junction nucleotides: 9. CDR3 bases: TGTGCCAGCTCACCCCAAAATAGGGGGCTAGGCTACACCTTC. Its translation: CASSPQNRGLGYTF.

This clone was seen a handful of times. The chain couples TRBV30 to TRBJ2-7, with 7 bases aligning to TRBD2. J lost 3 bases, V lost 0 bases, and 2 bases had no gene match. CDR1 and CDR2 (germline): GTSNPN, SVGIG (reference sequence). CDR3 length equals 13 residues. The CDR3 DNA is TGTGCCTGGAGTGTTGGCGGGGGCTACGAGCAGTACTTC. Translating it yields CAWSVGGGYEQYF.

The genes are TRBV21-1 and TRBJ2-7; the DNA was not compared with TRBD2, the D call given in the table. TRBV21-1 is annotated as a pseudogene. This CDR3 is built from 13 residues. CDR3 residues: CASSLPRSAEQYF. The CDR3 bases are TGTGCCAGCAGCCTCCCCCGGAGCGCCGAGCAGTACTTC.

Turning to this clone: This sample includes further DNA sequences coding for the same CDR3. The chain has TRBV19 and TRBJ1-5; 7 bases align to TRBD1. This CDR3 has 14 residues. With 1 base clipped from V and 7 bases from J, the junction kept 4 bases outside the gene matches. CDR1 and CDR2 from the germline V gene are LNHDA and SQIVND (reference sequence). The CDR3 DNA reads TGTGCCAGTAGTATAGGACAGGGAAGACAGCCCCAGCATTTT. This encodes CASSIGQGRQPQHF.

The gene calls are TRBV15 and TRBJ2-2; D ambiguous. Germline V lookup: CDR1 LNHNV, CDR2 YYDKDF (reference sequence). Trimming pared 0 bases from V and 7 bases from J, leaving 12 bases between. The CDR3 is made up of 15 amino acids. As DNA, the CDR3 is TGTGCCACCAGCAGAGATAAAGGAGTCTTCGGGGAGCTGTTTTTT. Its protein is CATSRDKGVFGELFF.

V gene TRBV24-1 combines with J gene TRBJ1-1, with a possible D match to TRBD1 (5 bases). The CDR3 runs 14 residues. Trimming pared 4 bases from V and 0 bases from J, leaving 8 bases between. Germline V CDR1 and CDR2: KGHDR, SFDVKD. DNA of the CDR3: TGTGCCACCAGTGACGGACACCTGAACACTGAAGCTTTCTTT. This gives the protein CATSDGHLNTEAFF.

Comment on this clone: Different DNA sequences within this sample yield the same CDR3. The chain uses TRBV12-3 or TRBV12-4 and TRBJ2-7, with unresolved D. There are 13 residues in the CDR3. V was clipped by 3 bases and J by 0 bases, with 6 bases between them. The CDR3 is CASSLATSYEQYF. Here the CDR3 DNA reads TGTGCCAGCAGTTTGGCCACCTCCTACGAGCAGTACTTC.

This chain uses TRBV14 with TRBJ1-2; no clear D gene. This CDR3 has 13 amino acids. From germline, CDR1 is SGHDN and CDR2 FVKESK. Trimming removed 0 bases from V and 4 bases from J, with 6 bases in between. In DNA form, the CDR3 reads TGTGCCAGCAGCCAAGACCTGAGCTATGGCTACACCTTC. Its protein product is CASSQDLSYGYTF.

The rearrangement uses TRBV29-1 and TRBJ1-1, with 7 bases lining up with TRBD1. Germline assignment: CDR1 SQVTM and CDR2 ANQGSEA. This CDR3 region has 14 residues. V was pared by 8 bases and J by 1 base, with 10 bases of the junction left unmatched. The CDR3 coding sequence is TGCAGCTCCGAGGCGGGACAGAGGAACACTGAAGCTTTCTTT. Translation: CSSEAGQRNTEAFF.

The chain carries TRBV18 and TRBJ2-1, with D unresolved. Deletions cut 2 bases from V and 6 bases from J, with 14 bases between. Germline V gene lookup returns CDR1 KGHSH and CDR2 LQKENI. CDR3 size: 15 residues. The CDR3 region has the DNA TGTGCCAGCTCACCATTCTTGACTGGCGGCAATGAGCAGTTCTTC. This codes for CASSPFLTGGNEQFF.

Only one count was recorded for this clone. J is TRBJ2-5 and V is TRBV5-1; 11 nucleotides line up with TRBD2. V was pared by 2 bases and J by 1 base, with 4 bases of the junction left unmatched. This CDR3 is built from 16 residues. In germline, CDR1 is SGHRS, CDR2 YFSETQ. The CDR3 nucleotides are TGCGCCAGCAGCTTCGGGACTAGCGGACTCCAAGAGACCCAGTACTTC. Translated, it gives CASSFGTSGLQETQYF.

J is TRBJ2-1 and V is TRBV3-1 (or the pseudogene TRBV3-2); possible D gene TRBD1, 6 bases. Trimming stripped 1 base from V and 2 bases from J, with 9 bases between. CDR3 length: 15 amino acids. Per the germline V gene, CDR1 is LGHDT and CDR2 is YNNKEL (reference sequence). In nucleotides, the CDR3 is TGTGCCAGCAGCCAAGGGACAGAGCCCTACAATGAGCAGTTCTTC. Protein product: CASSQGTEPYNEQFF.

V usage is TRBV5-4 and J usage is TRBJ1-2, with D hard to call. Germline V CDR1 and CDR2: SGHNT, YYREEE (reference sequence). This CDR3 contains 15 residues. The ends were cut back, 4 bases at V and 0 bases at J, with 13 bases in the middle. CDR3 protein: CASSIGLRANYGYTF. The CDR3 DNA reads as TGTGCCAGCAGCATAGGACTGAGAGCTAACTATGGCTACACCTTC.

The V call is TRBV7-9, the J call TRBJ2-5; 7 positions match TRBD2. With V trimmed by 6 bases and J by 1 base, 5 bases remained unmatched. This CDR3 has 14 residues. Germline lookup yields CDR1 SEHNR and CDR2 FQNEAQ (reference sequence). CDR3 sequence: CASSKLATQETQYF. Here the CDR3 DNA reads TGTGCCAGCAGTAAACTAGCGACCCAAGAGACCCAGTACTTC.

This chain links TRBV18 with TRBJ1-2; TRBD1 agrees at 8 bases. V dropped 3 bases and J dropped 6; count of bases not matched to a gene: 18. The length of the CDR3 is 18 residues. The germline gives CDR1 KGHSH, CDR2 LQKENI. The CDR3 coding sequence is TGTGCCAGCTCACCCTTGCAACCGACCGGGACAGGCTTCGATGGCTACACCTTC. As protein: CASSPLQPTGTGFDGYTF.

This sequence joins TRBV11-2 and TRBJ2-1; TRBD2 is a possible D gene (5 bases). Trimming removed 10 bases at V and 0 bases at J, with 16 bases between. Looked up from germline, CDR1 is SGHAT and CDR2 is FQNNGV. The CDR3 is made up of 15 amino acids. The CDR3 loop reads CATKLRAGSYNEQFF. In nucleotides, the CDR3 is TGTGCCACGAAACTGCGGGCGGGCTCCTACAATGAGCAGTTCTTC.

The V and J genes are TRBV9 and TRBJ2-2, with 7 nucleotides matching TRBD1. The CDR3 contains 15 residues. Germline CDR1 and CDR2: SGDLS and YYNGEE. Trimming removed 2 bases from V and 9 bases from J; junction bases left unmatched: 10. CDR3 coding DNA: TGTGCCAGCAGCGTGGGGGACAGTACCTACCGGGAGCTGTTTTTT. As protein: CASSVGDSTYRELFF.

The CDR3 loop is CASSFGGPISYNEKLFF. CDR3 bases: TGTGCCAGCAGCTTTGGAGGTCCGATCTCCTATAATGAAAAACTGTTTTTT. The chain is built from TRBV5-6 and TRBJ1-4; D is ambiguous. The germline CDR1 and CDR2 sequences are SGHDT and YYEEEE. This CDR3 region has 17 residues. V was clipped by 2 bases and J by 4 bases, with 18 bases between them.